This T cell receptor beta chain is drawn from a study of OX40 agonist ivuxolimab in advanced cancers. The V and J ends lost 6 bases and 7 bases respectively, with 15 bases between them. The V gene's germline CDR1 is MNHEY and CDR2 SVGAGI. There are 13 residues in the CDR3. This clone appeared a few times. Sequencing was performed with immunoSEQ multiplex PCR; in TCRdb, only in-frame clones are kept and a portion is missing. The sample holds roughly 110,000 clones, approximately 90% seen once. The clonotype originates from an adult with an advanced solid tumor such as melanoma, head and neck, liver or kidney cancer. The sequencing here drew on CD4+ or CD8+ T cells sorted from blood, taken in a trial of the OX40 agonist ivuxolimab. This rearrangement joins TRBV6-5 to TRBJ1-1; D may be TRBD1 (5 bases). The CDR3 here is CASRLTAGREAFF. The DNA of the CDR3 is TGTGCCAGCAGACTCACTGCGGGGCGTGAAGCTTTCTTT.